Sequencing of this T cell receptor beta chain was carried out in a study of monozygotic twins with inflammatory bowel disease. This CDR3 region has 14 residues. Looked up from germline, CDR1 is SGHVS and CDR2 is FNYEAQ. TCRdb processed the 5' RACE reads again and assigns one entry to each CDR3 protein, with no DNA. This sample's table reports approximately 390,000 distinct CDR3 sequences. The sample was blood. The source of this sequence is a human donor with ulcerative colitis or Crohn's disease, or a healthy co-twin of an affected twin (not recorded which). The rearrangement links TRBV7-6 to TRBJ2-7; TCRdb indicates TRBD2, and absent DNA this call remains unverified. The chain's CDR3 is CASSEGSGSYEQYF. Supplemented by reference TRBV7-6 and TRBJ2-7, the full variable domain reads GAGVSQSPRYKVTKRGQDVALRCDPISGHVSLYWYRQALGQGPEFLTYFNYEAQQDKSGLPNDRFSAERPEGSISTLTIQRTEQRDSAMYRCASSEGSGSYEQYFGPGTRLTVT.